This passage covers 23 T cell receptor beta chains from one sample sequenced in a study of cytomegalovirus exposure and HLA in healthy donors. The PCR employed 60 Vbeta primers together with 13 Jbeta primers. TCRdb's copy holds only in-frame clones and misses some; the assay was immunoSEQ multiplex PCR. The sample lists about 160,000 clones; approximately 81% were seen once. What was sequenced was PBMCs. The receptors shown here come from a man younger than 30 in good health and CMV-seropositive.

This clone was observed a few times. The V gene is TRBV5-4, the J gene TRBJ2-1, with D unresolved. This CDR3 spans 15 amino acids. CDR1 is SGHNT, CDR2 YYREEE, per germline (reference sequence). V lost 2 bases and J lost 0, with 9 bases in between. CDR3 nucleotide sequence: TGTGCCAGCAGCTTAGGAGCTTCCTCCTACAATGAGCAGTTCTTC. It codes for CASSLGASSYNEQFF. The whole variable domain, filled in from reference TRBV5-4 and TRBJ2-1, reads ETGVTQSPTHLIKTRGQQVTLRCSSQSGHNTVSWYQQALGQGPQFIFQYYREEENGRGNFPPRFSGLQFPNYSSELNVNALELDDSALYLCASSLGASSYNEQFFGPGTRLTVL.

This chain's CDR3 is CASSEQARTNEKLFF. The DNA for the CDR3 is TGTGCCAGCAGTGAACAGGCCCGAACTAATGAAAAACTGTTTTTT. The V gene is TRBV2, the J gene TRBJ1-4, with D hard to call. Trimming removed 2 bases at V and 1 base at J, with 8 bases between. CDR1 is SNHLY, CDR2 FYNNEI, per germline. The CDR3 runs to 15 residues.

This sequence joins TRBV12-5 and TRBJ2-2; 8 nucleotides line up with TRBD2. After removal of 1 base from V and 3 bases from J, the junction contained 10 bases not matched to a gene. The CDR3 spans 18 residues. The germline CDR1 and CDR2 sequences are LGHNT and FRNRAP. The CDR3 DNA sequence: TGTGCTAGTGGTTTGGACGATTACGGGGGGGTCGACACCGGGGAGCTGTTTTTT. This codes for CASGLDDYGGVDTGELFF.

The chain has TRBV5-1 and TRBJ2-7; 7 bases fit TRBD1. The J segment lost 2 bases and the V segment lost 3 bases, leaving 2 bases of the junction unmatched. Germline V gene sequence: CDR1 SGHRS, CDR2 YFSETQ. The CDR3 runs to 13 residues. The CDR3 DNA reads TGCGCCAGCAGCTACGGGACAGCCTACGAGCAGTACTTC. Protein sequence: CASSYGTAYEQYF.

This chain links TRBV18 with TRBJ2-3; 10 bases line up with TRBD2. Trimming cost V 5 bases and J 1 base; bases outside gene matches: 6. This CDR3 has 16 residues. Germline V lookup: CDR1 KGHSH, CDR2 LQKENI. CDR3 residues: CASSSSSGGRTDTQYF. The CDR3, as DNA: TGTGCCAGCTCATCATCTAGCGGGGGCCGCACAGATACGCAGTATTTT.

The chain joins TRBV9 to TRBJ2-1; D is possibly TRBD2 (5 bases). V lost 0 bases and J lost 0, with 7 bases in between. Looked up from germline, CDR1 is SGDLS and CDR2 is YYNGEE. CDR3 length: 15 amino acids. The CDR3 coding sequence is TGTGCCAGCAGCGTAGCTACTAGCTCCTACAATGAGCAGTTCTTC. This codes for CASSVATSSYNEQFF. Based on the CDR3 plus reference TRBV9 and TRBJ2-1, the full variable domain is DSGVTQTPKHLITATGQRVTLRCSPRSGDLSVYWYQQSLDQGLQFLIQYYNGEERAKGNILERFSAQQFPDLHSELNLSSLELGDSALYFCASSVATSSYNEQFFGPGTRLTVL.

The chain combines TRBV11-2 with TRBJ2-3; TRBD2 might be the D (6 bases). Germline V gene data show CDR1 as SGHAT and CDR2 as FQNNGV. Trimming stripped 3 bases from V and 9 bases from J, with 10 bases between. CDR3 size: 12 residues. This chain's CDR3 is CASSLEGYTQYF. The CDR3 coding sequence is TGTGCCAGCAGCTTGGAGGGATACACGCAGTATTTT. The variable domain in full, with the rest retrieved from reference TRBV11-2 and TRBJ2-3, is EAGVAQSPRYKIIEKRQSVAFWCNPISGHATLYWYQQILGQGPKLLIQFQNNGVVDDSQLPKDRFSAERLKGVDSTLKIQPAKLEDSAVYLCASSLEGYTQYFGPGTRLTVL.

The chain couples TRBV6-1 to TRBJ2-1, with 9 bases matching TRBD1. Germline V lookup: CDR1 MNHNS, CDR2 SASEGT. V gave up 0 bases and J gave up 5 bases; unmatched junction bases: 11. The CDR3 is 18 residues long. The CDR3 DNA follows: TGTGCCAGCAGTGAAGCCCACTTCATGGACAGGGGCAACAATGAGCAGTTCTTC. Its translation: CASSEAHFMDRGNNEQFF.

This chain links TRBV27 with TRBJ1-1; no clear D gene. Per germline, CDR1 MNHEY and CDR2 SMNVEV (reference sequence). V was shortened by 2 bases and J by 1 base, with 5 bases between the two germline ends. CDR3 size: 13 residues. The CDR3 DNA reads as TGTGCCAGCAGTTTAGGCAGGAACACTGAAGCTTTCTTT. This sequence encodes CASSLGRNTEAFF.

The chain combines TRBV27 with TRBJ2-7, with D hard to call. CDR1 is MNHEY, CDR2 SMNVEV, per germline (reference sequence). CDR3 length: 16 residues. Trimming took off 5 bases at V and 0 bases at J, with 17 bases between the two ends. This chain's CDR3 is CASSPSEGESSYEQYF. DNA of the CDR3: TGTGCCAGCAGTCCCTCGGAAGGAGAAAGCTCCTACGAGCAGTACTTC.

The V call is TRBV6-6, the J call TRBJ2-3; a weak D match, TRBD2 (7 bases). Looked up from germline, CDR1 is MNHNY and CDR2 is SVGAGI (reference sequence). The germline V and J ends were trimmed by 2 bases and 4 bases, with 13 bases remaining between them. The CDR3 loop spans 15 amino acids. The CDR3 protein is CASSYPQGGADTQYF. DNA of the CDR3: TGTGCCAGCAGTTACCCCCAAGGGGGGGCAGATACGCAGTATTTT.

This clone was seen a few times. The rearrangement uses TRBV7-3 and TRBJ1-1, with a possible D match to TRBD1 (6 bases). The CDR3 has 14 residues. Trimming left V 2 bases short and J 0 bases short, with 7 bases between. Germline values: CDR1 SGHTA, CDR2 FQGTGA. CDR3 nucleotides: TGTGCCAGCAGCTTAGGACAGTTGAACACTGAAGCTTTCTTT. Amino acid sequence: CASSLGQLNTEAFF.

The rearrangement links TRBV4-3 to TRBJ2-1, with D possibly being TRBD1 (6 bases). CDR1 and CDR2 (germline): LGHNA, YSLEER. Trimming removed 0 bases from V and 8 bases from J, with 14 bases in between. The CDR3 sequence is 15 residues long. This CDR3 reads CASSQDETGKDEQFF. The CDR3 coding sequence is TGCGCCAGCAGCCAAGATGAGACAGGCAAGGATGAGCAGTTCTTC.

This chain joins TRBV27 and TRBJ1-4, with a tentative D call TRBD1 (5 bases). Trimming cost V 2 bases and J 8 bases, with 6 bases left between them. Germline lookup yields CDR1 MNHEY and CDR2 SMNVEV (reference sequence). The CDR3 totals 12 residues. CDR3 sequence reads: CASSLQGEKLFF. The DNA of the CDR3 is TGTGCCAGCAGTTTACAGGGCGAAAAACTGTTTTTT.

The gene calls are TRBV4-3 and TRBJ1-1, with TRBD1 matching 9 bases. V trimming: 4 bases; J trimming: 0 bases; junction bases outside the gene matches: 3. This CDR3 contains 15 residues. Germline loops: CDR1 LGHNA, CDR2 YSLEER. CDR3 nucleotide sequence: TGCGCCAGCAGCCGAGGACAGGGGATGAACACTGAAGCTTTCTTT. Protein product: CASSRGQGMNTEAFF.

The V call is TRBV19, the J call TRBJ1-6, with 12 bases aligning to TRBD1. The CDR3 covers 18 residues. V dropped 6 bases and J dropped 5; count of bases not matched to a gene: 11. Germline V CDR1 and CDR2: LNHDA, SQIVND (reference sequence). The CDR3 sequence: CASRDGDRGLEDNSPLHF. The CDR3 DNA reads TGTGCCAGTAGGGATGGGGACAGGGGGCTAGAGGATAATTCACCCCTCCACTTT.

The DNA for the CDR3 is TGTGCCAGCAGCGTAGGTAGCGGACTTAATGAAAAACTGTTTTTT. Residues: CASSVGSGLNEKLFF. V gene TRBV9 combines with J gene TRBJ1-4; no firm D call. The V gene's germline CDR1 is SGDLS and CDR2 YYNGEE. The CDR3 consists of 15 residues. V was pared by 0 bases and J by 4 bases, with 10 bases between.

This rearrangement joins TRBV18 to TRBJ2-7; a weak D match, TRBD2 (7 bases). Germline CDR1 KGHSH, CDR2 LQKENI. The V end lost 5 bases, the J end lost 2 bases, and 16 bases lay between the germline ends. There are 15 residues in the CDR3. CDR3 bases: TGTGCCAGCTCAAGCCGGGGGGCGTACGCCTACGAGCAGTACTTC. Its protein is CASSSRGAYAYEQYF.

The gene calls are TRBV5-8 and TRBJ1-1; a possible D gene is TRBD1 (5 bases). The germline CDR1 and CDR2 sequences are SGHTS and YDEGEE. With 1 base removed from V and 5 bases from J, the gap between germline ends came to 12 bases. This CDR3 is 14 amino acids long. CDR3 sequence (DNA): TGTGCCAGCAGCTTGCTCGGGGGTTCTACTGAAGCTTTCTTT. Residues: CASSLLGGSTEAFF.

The chain is built from TRBV7-9 and TRBJ2-7; D is unclear. V lost 1 base to trimming and J lost 2 bases, with 6 bases between them. Looked up from germline, CDR1 is SEHNR and CDR2 is FQNEAQ (reference sequence). This CDR3 has 13 amino acids. The CDR3 region is CASSLELAYEQYF. In nucleotides, the CDR3 is TGTGCCAGCAGCTTAGAACTTGCCTACGAGCAGTACTTC.

The chain is built from TRBV18 and TRBJ1-2; maybe TRBD1 (6 bases). Trimming took off 3 bases at V and 7 bases at J, with 12 bases between the two ends. The germline V gene has CDR1 KGHSH and CDR2 LQKENI. The CDR3 loop spans 13 amino acids. In DNA form, the CDR3 reads TGTGCCAGCTCACCTACAGGGTCGGGTGGCTACACCTTC. Translated, it gives CASSPTGSGGYTF.

The chain carries TRBV4-3 and TRBJ2-3; no definite D call. Germline assignment: CDR1 LGHNA and CDR2 YSLEER. CDR3 size: 16 residues. V lost 0 bases to trimming and J lost 4 bases, with 14 bases between them. This CDR3 is CASSQDRALVPDTQYF. For the CDR3, the DNA is TGCGCCAGCAGCCAAGACCGAGCTCTAGTTCCAGATACGCAGTATTTT.

The V gene is TRBV6-1, the J gene TRBJ1-1; a possible D gene is TRBD1 (6 bases). This CDR3 comprises 13 residues. V was pared by 6 bases and J by 5 bases, with 13 bases between. Germline V gene lookup returns CDR1 MNHNS and CDR2 SASEGT. The CDR3 is CASRIRQATEAFF. Written as DNA, the CDR3 is TGTGCCAGCAGGATAAGACAGGCTACTGAAGCTTTCTTT.